There are a few counts of the clone carrying this T cell receptor beta chain. Its antigen is unknown. The data derive from a study of T-cell memory formation after mild COVID-19. Overall study findings and caveats: Clones contracting day 15 to 85 were balanced CD4/CD8; later expanders leaned CD4+.

In germline, CDR1 is SEHNR, CDR2 FQNEAQ (reference sequence). This CDR3 has 14 residues. Trimming took 5 bases from V and 6 from J; bases not matched to a gene: 10. Each CDR3 protein is one row after TCRdb ran MiXCR on the 5' RACE reads. The repertoire consists of roughly 400,000 distinct CDR3 sequences, with 24% occurring once and the leading ten covering around 8.8%. This sequence joins TRBV7-9 and TRBJ2-7; 7 bases line up with TRBD1. The origin of this receptor is an adult woman who had mild COVID-19 (a few samples of this study predate the infection). Cell type and time point are not known. The sequenced sample was PBMCs or a T cell subset sorted from them (not recorded which). The CDR3 sequence is CASSESGGLVEQYF. DNA for the CDR3: TGTGCCAGCAGCGAATCAGGGGGTCTAGTCGAGCAGTACTTC. Together with reference TRBV7-9 and TRBJ2-7, the CDR3 gives the full variable domain: DTGVSQNPRHKITKRGQNVTFRCDPISEHNRLYWYRQTLGQGPEFLTYFQNEAQLEKSRLLSDRFSAERPKGSFSTLEIQRTEQGDSAMYLCASSESGGLVEQYFGPGTRLTVT.